These 7 T cell receptor beta chains were sequenced from one sample in a study of early T cells in non-severe SARS-CoV-2 infection. From the 5' RACE reads, TCRdb called clonotypes with MiXCR, one entry per CDR3 protein. This table has about 70,000 distinct CDR3 sequences, around 12% appearing once. Sequenced input: whole blood. These receptors were taken from an adult who was a healthcare worker with PCR-confirmed SARS-CoV-2 infection or an uninfected control (not recorded which).

This clonotype has ten or more counts. The chain has TRBV10-3 and TRBJ1-1; no definite D call. The length of the CDR3 is 13 residues. The germline V gene has CDR1 ENHRY and CDR2 SYGVKD. V lost 4 bases and J 0 bases, leaving 6 bases between the germline ends. CDR3 loop: CAISANMNTEAFF. Here the CDR3 DNA reads TGTGCCATCAGTGCAAATATGAACACTGAAGCTTTCTTT.

The chain recombines TRBV20-1 with TRBJ2-5; maybe TRBD2 (6 bases). V was clipped by 5 bases and J by 5 bases, with 12 bases between them. The germline gives CDR1 DFQATT, CDR2 SNEGSKA (reference sequence). The CDR3 has 12 amino acids. The CDR3 spells CSAPWRGETQYF. In nucleotides, the CDR3 is TGCAGTGCTCCCTGGAGGGGTGAGACCCAGTACTTC.

The chain has TRBV10-1 and TRBJ2-3; no definite D call. Germline lookup yields CDR1 WNHNN and CDR2 SYGVQD (reference sequence). Trimming stripped 7 bases from V and 6 bases from J, with 8 bases between. This CDR3 is 11 amino acids long. The CDR3 coding sequence is TGCGCCAGCATGTACGGGGATACGCAGTATTTT. Translating it yields CASMYGDTQYF.

This clonotype has more than one count but fewer than ten. The chain employs TRBV9 and TRBJ2-2; D call uncertain. Germline V gene lookup returns CDR1 SGDLS and CDR2 YYNGEE. CDR3 length: 14 residues. Trimming stripped 0 bases from V and 10 bases from J, with 13 bases between. The CDR3 DNA is TGTGCCAGCAGCGTAGGAGACGGAGCAATGGAGCTGTTTTTT. It translates to CASSVGDGAMELFF.

In this sample, this clonotype turned up a few times. The genes are TRBV12-3 or TRBV12-4 and TRBJ2-5, with D possibly TRBD1 on 7 matching bases. Trimming pared 2 bases from V and 5 bases from J, leaving 18 bases between. There are 16 residues in the CDR3. CDR3 coding DNA: TGTGCCAGCAGTTTAAAGCGGCAGGGGGGCTCGGAGACCCAGTACTTC. Encoded protein: CASSLKRQGGSETQYF.

V and J are TRBV29-1 and TRBJ2-1; 14 bases line up with TRBD2. V shed 1 base, J shed 10 bases, and the junction held 3 bases outside the gene matches. Germline CDR1 reads SQVTM; CDR2 reads ANQGSEA. This CDR3 has 14 amino acids. DNA for the CDR3: TGCAGCGTTGAAGGGGGACTAGCGGGAGCGGAGCAGTTCTTC. It yields the protein CSVEGGLAGAEQFF.

This clonotype occurred many times. The chain carries TRBV28 and TRBJ2-1; D remains ambiguous. The CDR3 is made up of 14 amino acids. V was cut by 6 bases and J by 7 bases, with 16 bases left in between. CDR1 is MDHEN, CDR2 SYDVKM, per germline. The CDR3, as DNA: TGTGCCAGCAGCCCTCGCTTGGACCGGAATGAGCAGTTCTTC. This encodes CASSPRLDRNEQFF.